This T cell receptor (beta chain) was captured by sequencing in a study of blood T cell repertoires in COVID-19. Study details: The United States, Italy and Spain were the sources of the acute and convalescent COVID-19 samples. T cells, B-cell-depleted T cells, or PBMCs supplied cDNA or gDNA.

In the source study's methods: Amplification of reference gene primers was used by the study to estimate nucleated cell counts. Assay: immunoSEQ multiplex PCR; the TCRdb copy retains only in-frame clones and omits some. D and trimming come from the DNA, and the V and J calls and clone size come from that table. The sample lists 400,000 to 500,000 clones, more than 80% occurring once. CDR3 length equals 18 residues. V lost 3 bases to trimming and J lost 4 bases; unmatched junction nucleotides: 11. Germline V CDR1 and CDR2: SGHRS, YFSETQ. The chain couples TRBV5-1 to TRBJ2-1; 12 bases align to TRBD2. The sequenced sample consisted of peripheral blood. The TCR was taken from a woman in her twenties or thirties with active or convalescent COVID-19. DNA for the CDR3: TGCGCCAGCAGCTGGCTGACTAGCGGGGGCGACCTATACAATGAGCAGTTCTTC. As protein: CASSWLTSGGDLYNEQFF.